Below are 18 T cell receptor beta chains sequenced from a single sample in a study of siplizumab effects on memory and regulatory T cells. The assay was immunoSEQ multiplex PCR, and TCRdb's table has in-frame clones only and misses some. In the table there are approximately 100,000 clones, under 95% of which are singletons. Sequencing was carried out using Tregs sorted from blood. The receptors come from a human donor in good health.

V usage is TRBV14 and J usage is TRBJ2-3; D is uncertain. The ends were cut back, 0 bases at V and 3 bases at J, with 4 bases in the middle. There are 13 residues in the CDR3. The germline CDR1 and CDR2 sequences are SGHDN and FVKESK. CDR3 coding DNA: TGTGCCAGCAGCCAAGACCGAACAGATACGCAGTATTTT. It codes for CASSQDRTDTQYF.

The CDR3 loop is CASSSGTGASVGADTQYF. Written as DNA, the CDR3 is TGCGCCAGCAGCTCCGGGACAGGGGCATCAGTGGGGGCAGATACGCAGTATTTT. The chain joins TRBV5-1 to TRBJ2-3, with 10 bases matching TRBD1. The CDR3 spans 18 residues. Germline values: CDR1 SGHRS, CDR2 YFSETQ. J lost 4 bases, V lost 3 bases, and 14 bases had no gene match.

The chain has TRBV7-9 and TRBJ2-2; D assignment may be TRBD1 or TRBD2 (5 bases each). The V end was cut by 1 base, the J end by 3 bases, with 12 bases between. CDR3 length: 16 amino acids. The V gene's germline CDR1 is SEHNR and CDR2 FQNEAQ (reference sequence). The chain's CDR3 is CASSLVAGADTGELFF. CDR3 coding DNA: TGTGCCAGCAGCTTAGTCGCCGGGGCGGACACCGGGGAGCTGTTTTTT.

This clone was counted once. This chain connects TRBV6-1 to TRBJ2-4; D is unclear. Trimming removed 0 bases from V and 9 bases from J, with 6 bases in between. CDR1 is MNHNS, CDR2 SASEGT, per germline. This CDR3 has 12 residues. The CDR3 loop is CASSEAGVIQYF. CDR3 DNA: TGTGCCAGCAGTGAAGCAGGCGTCATTCAGTACTTC.

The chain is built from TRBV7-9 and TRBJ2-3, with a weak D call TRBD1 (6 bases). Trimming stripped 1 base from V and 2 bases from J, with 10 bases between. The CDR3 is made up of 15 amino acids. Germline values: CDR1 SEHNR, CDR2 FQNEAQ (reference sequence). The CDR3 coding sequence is TGTGCCAGCAGCTTAGGTGGGACACTCACAGATACGCAGTATTTT. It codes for CASSLGGTLTDTQYF. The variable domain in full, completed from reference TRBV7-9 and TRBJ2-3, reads DTGVSQNPRHKITKRGQNVTFRCDPISEHNRLYWYRQTLGQGPEFLTYFQNEAQLEKSRLLSDRFSAERPKGSFSTLEIQRTEQGDSAMYLCASSLGGTLTDTQYFGPGTRLTVL.

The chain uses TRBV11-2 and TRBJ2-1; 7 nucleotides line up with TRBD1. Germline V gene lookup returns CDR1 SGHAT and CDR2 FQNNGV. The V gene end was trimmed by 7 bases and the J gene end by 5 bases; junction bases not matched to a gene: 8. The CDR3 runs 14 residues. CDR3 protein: CASNSLGQNNEQFF. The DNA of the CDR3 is TGTGCCAGCAACAGCCTGGGACAGAACAATGAGCAGTTCTTC. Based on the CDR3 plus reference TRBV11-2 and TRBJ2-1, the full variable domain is EAGVAQSPRYKIIEKRQSVAFWCNPISGHATLYWYQQILGQGPKLLIQFQNNGVVDDSQLPKDRFSAERLKGVDSTLKIQPAKLEDSAVYLCASNSLGQNNEQFFGPGTRLTVL.

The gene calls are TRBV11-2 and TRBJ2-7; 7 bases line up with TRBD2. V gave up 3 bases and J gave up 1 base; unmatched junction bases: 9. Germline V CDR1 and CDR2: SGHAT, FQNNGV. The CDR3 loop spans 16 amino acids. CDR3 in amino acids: CASSFVLAEKSYEQYF. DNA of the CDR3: TGTGCCAGCAGCTTTGTGCTAGCGGAGAAATCCTACGAGCAGTACTTC.

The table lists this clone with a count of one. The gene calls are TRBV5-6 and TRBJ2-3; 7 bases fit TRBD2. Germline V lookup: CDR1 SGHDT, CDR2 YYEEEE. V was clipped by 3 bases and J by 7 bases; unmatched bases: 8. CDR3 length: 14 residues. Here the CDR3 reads CASSSRDYSHTQYF. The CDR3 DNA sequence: TGTGCCAGCAGCTCGAGGGACTACTCGCATACGCAGTATTTT.

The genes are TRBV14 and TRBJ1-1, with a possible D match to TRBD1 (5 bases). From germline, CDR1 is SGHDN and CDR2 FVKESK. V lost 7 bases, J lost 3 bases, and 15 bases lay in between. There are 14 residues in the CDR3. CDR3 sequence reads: CASTSGGADTEAFF. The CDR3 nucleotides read TGTGCCAGCACCTCGGGAGGGGCGGACACTGAAGCTTTCTTT. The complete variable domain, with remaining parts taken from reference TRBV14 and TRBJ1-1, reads EAGVTQFPSHSVIEKGQTVTLRCDPISGHDNLYWYRRVMGKEIKFLLHFVKESKQDESGMPNNRFLAERTGGTYSTLKVQPAELEDSGVYFCASTSGGADTEAFFGQGTRLTVV.

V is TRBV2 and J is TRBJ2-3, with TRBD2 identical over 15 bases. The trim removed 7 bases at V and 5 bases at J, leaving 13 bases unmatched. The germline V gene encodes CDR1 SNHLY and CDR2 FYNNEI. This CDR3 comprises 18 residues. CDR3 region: CASTQLGLAGGPEDTQYF. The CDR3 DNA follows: TGTGCCAGCACTCAGCTTGGACTAGCGGGAGGGCCGGAAGATACGCAGTATTTT.

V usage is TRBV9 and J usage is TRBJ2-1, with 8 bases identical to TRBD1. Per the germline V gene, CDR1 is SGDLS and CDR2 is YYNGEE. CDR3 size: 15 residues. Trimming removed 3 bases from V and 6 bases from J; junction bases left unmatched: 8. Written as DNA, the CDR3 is TGTGCCAGCAGCGGACCGACAGGGGCAGGCAATGAGCAGTTCTTC. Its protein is CASSGPTGAGNEQFF. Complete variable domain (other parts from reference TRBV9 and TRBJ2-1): DSGVTQTPKHLITATGQRVTLRCSPRSGDLSVYWYQQSLDQGLQFLIQYYNGEERAKGNILERFSAQQFPDLHSELNLSSLELGDSALYFCASSGPTGAGNEQFFGPGTRLTVL.

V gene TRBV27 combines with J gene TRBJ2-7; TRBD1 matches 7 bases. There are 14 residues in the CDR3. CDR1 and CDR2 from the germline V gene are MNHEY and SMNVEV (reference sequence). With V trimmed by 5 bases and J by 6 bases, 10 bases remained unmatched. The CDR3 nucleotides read TGTGCCAGCAGTCTAAAGGGGGCACCGAGCGAGCAGTACTTC. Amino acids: CASSLKGAPSEQYF.

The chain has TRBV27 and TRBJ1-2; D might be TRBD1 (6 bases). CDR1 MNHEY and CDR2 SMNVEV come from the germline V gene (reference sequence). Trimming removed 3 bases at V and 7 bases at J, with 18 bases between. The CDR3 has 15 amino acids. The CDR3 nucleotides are TGTGCCAGCAGTTTTTATGGGACAAATTTAGGTGGCTACACCTTC. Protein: CASSFYGTNLGGYTF.

The chain's CDR3 is CASADLGGGLDTQYF. As DNA, the CDR3 is TGCGCCAGCGCCGACCTAGGGGGGGGGCTGGATACGCAGTATTTT. This chain connects TRBV10-2 to TRBJ2-3, with a tentative D call TRBD2 (7 bases). V dropped 8 bases and J dropped 6 bases, with 21 bases sitting between them. The CDR3 is 15 amino acids. Germline CDR1 is WSHSY and CDR2 is SAAADI.

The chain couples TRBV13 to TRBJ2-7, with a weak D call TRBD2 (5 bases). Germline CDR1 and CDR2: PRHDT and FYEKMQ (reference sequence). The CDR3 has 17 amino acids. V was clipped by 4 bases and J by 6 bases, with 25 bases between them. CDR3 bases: TGTGCCAGCAGCTCATCGCCCGGGAACAAAAAGTTCCGCGAGCAGTACTTC. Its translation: CASSSSPGNKKFREQYF.

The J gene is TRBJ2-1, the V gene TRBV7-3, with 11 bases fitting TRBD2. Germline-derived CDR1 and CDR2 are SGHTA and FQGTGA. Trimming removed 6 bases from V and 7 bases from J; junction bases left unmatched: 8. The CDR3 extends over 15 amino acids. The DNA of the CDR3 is TGTGCCAGCAGTATAGCGGGAGGGACGCCAAATGAGCAGTTCTTC. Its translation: CASSIAGGTPNEQFF.

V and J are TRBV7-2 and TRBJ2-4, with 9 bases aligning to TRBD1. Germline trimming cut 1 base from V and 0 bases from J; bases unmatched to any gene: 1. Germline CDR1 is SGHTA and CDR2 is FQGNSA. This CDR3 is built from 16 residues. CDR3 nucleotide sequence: TGTGCCAGCAGCTTAGAGGACAGGGGAGCCAAAAACATTCAGTACTTC. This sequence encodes CASSLEDRGAKNIQYF.

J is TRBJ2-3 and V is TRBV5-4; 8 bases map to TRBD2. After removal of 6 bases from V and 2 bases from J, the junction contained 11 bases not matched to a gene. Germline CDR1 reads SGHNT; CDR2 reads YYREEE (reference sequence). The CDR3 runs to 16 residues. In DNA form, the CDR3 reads TGTGCCAGCACCACTCCTGGGCGGGAGGTCACAGATACGCAGTATTTT. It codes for CASTTPGREVTDTQYF.